The rows below give T cell receptor beta chains drawn from one sample of a study of blood T cell repertoires in COVID-19. The assay was immunoSEQ multiplex PCR, and TCRdb's table has in-frame clones only and misses some. The sample consists of fewer than 140,000 clones, 60% to 80% of them appearing once. What was sequenced was peripheral blood. The receptors here all came from a human donor with acute or convalescent COVID-19. The donor label of this sample is uncertain. Both conserved end residues are trimmed from each CDR3. Each record gives: J gene, V gene, CDR3 protein.

j_call: TRBJ1-2
v_call: TRBV6-5
cdr3_aa: ASSLDRVGYT

j_call: TRBJ1-5
v_call: TRBV27
cdr3_aa: ASSPHGGPADQPQH

j_call: TRBJ1-5
v_call: TRBV18
cdr3_aa: ASSPSQGARNQPQH

j_call: TRBJ2-7
v_call: TRBV14
cdr3_aa: ASSQHRGSVEQY

j_call: TRBJ1-2
v_call: TRBV3-1/TRBV3-2
cdr3_aa: ASSHKFDRVAYGYT

j_call: TRBJ2-2
v_call: TRBV5-1
cdr3_aa: ASSTRTGTNTGELF

j_call: TRBJ1-2
v_call: TRBV18
cdr3_aa: ASSPDSLYGYT

j_call: TRBJ2-2
v_call: TRBV5-1
cdr3_aa: ASSLRTGGNTGELF

j_call: TRBJ2-5
v_call: TRBV12-3/TRBV12-4
cdr3_aa: ASKPGGPKTQY

j_call: TRBJ1-2
v_call: TRBV5-1
cdr3_aa: ASSLGTRGYGYT

j_call: TRBJ1-1
v_call: TRBV7-9
cdr3_aa: ASSLDGRTLNTEAF

j_call: TRBJ1-6
v_call: TRBV18
cdr3_aa: ASSPTRGPNSPLH

j_call: TRBJ1-2
v_call: TRBV28
cdr3_aa: ASSGTGHYGYT

j_call: TRBJ1-2
v_call: TRBV4-1
cdr3_aa: ASSQVIAGLGYGYT

j_call: TRBJ2-3
v_call: TRBV7-2
cdr3_aa: ASSLGYRGLTDTQY

j_call: TRBJ1-6
v_call: TRBV13
cdr3_aa: ASSSHRKDRGLSPLH

j_call: TRBJ1-1
v_call: TRBV28
cdr3_aa: ASSFGTAEAF

j_call: TRBJ1-6
v_call: TRBV7-2
cdr3_aa: ASSPQAGTNNSPLH

j_call: TRBJ2-7
v_call: TRBV5-8
cdr3_aa: ASSRTGTSYEQY

j_call: TRBJ1-6
v_call: TRBV4-2
cdr3_aa: ASTAGQGISPLH

j_call: TRBJ1-6
v_call: TRBV6-5
cdr3_aa: ASRRDSEDSPLH

j_call: TRBJ1-2
v_call: TRBV28
cdr3_aa: ASSPSWAGGQYGYT

j_call: TRBJ1-2
v_call: TRBV30
cdr3_aa: AWSVRQGAQIVYGYT

j_call: TRBJ1-2
v_call: TRBV11-2
cdr3_aa: ASSSLWRSSYGYT

j_call: TRBJ2-1
v_call: TRBV7-6
cdr3_aa: ASSPKTAVGYNEQF

j_call: TRBJ1-6
v_call: TRBV6-5
cdr3_aa: ASSLYPGRSPLH

j_call: TRBJ2-2
v_call: TRBV19
cdr3_aa: ASSFPGQGGSTGELF

j_call: TRBJ2-5
v_call: TRBV6-4
cdr3_aa: ASSPTGGQETQY

j_call: TRBJ1-5
v_call: TRBV27
cdr3_aa: ASGKQGSNQPQH

j_call: TRBJ2-7
v_call: TRBV18
cdr3_aa: ASSRGLGAYEQY

j_call: TRBJ2-2
v_call: TRBV9
cdr3_aa: ASSLAGGLTGELF